The 20 T cell receptor beta chains presented below share a single source sample, sequenced in a study of T-cell reconstitution after alpha-beta-depleted transplantation in children. The authors prepared the TCRbeta library with unique molecular identifiers. From the PCR reads, TCRdb called clonotypes with MiXCR, one entry per CDR3 protein. The data contain some 350,000 distinct CDR3 sequences, 15% to 20% of them singletons. Sequenced here: PBMCs, mostly from graft donor cells, sampled 360 days after TCRalphabeta/CD19-depleted stem cell transplant. The source is a male patient aged 2-10 years who had a stem cell transplant for acute lymphoblastic leukemia, so the T cells may come from the graft donor.

The J gene is TRBJ2-7, the V gene TRBV28; TRBD1 might be the D (6 bases). In germline, CDR1 is MDHEN, CDR2 SYDVKM. CDR3 length: 13 amino acids. V lost 2 bases, J lost 3 bases, and 8 bases lay in between. CDR3 in DNA: TGTGCCAGCAGTTTAACAGGGAACTACGAGCAGTACTTC. Its translation: CASSLTGNYEQYF.

This chain links TRBV12-3 or TRBV12-4 with TRBJ2-6; D could derive from TRBD1 or TRBD2 (5 bases each). The CDR3 consists of 15 residues. V lost 7 bases, J lost 2 bases, and 12 bases lay in between. CDR3 DNA: TGTGCCAGCACCCTGGTGGGGGCTGGGGCCAACGTCCTGACTTTC. It translates to CASTLVGAGANVLTF.

The sample holds many counts of this clonotype. V usage is TRBV10-3 and J usage is TRBJ2-7; TRBD1 matches 9 bases. Germline CDR1 reads ENHRY; CDR2 reads SYGVKD. V was clipped by 3 bases and J by 4 bases; unmatched bases: 16. This CDR3 comprises 18 residues. In DNA, the CDR3 is TGTGCCATCAGTGACCGAGTCCGGGGACAGGGTCTTGGGTACGAGCAGTACTTC. Translated: CAISDRVRGQGLGYEQYF.

The table lists this clonotype with many counts. The genes are TRBV6-5 and TRBJ1-2; D perhaps matches TRBD1 (5 bases). The CDR3 extends over 15 amino acids. Trimming removed 0 bases from V and 5 bases from J, with 13 bases in between. Per germline, CDR1 MNHEY and CDR2 SVGAGI. CDR3 nucleotides: TGTGCCAGCAGTTACTCGAAAAGAGGGGTTTATGGCTACACCTTC. Translated: CASSYSKRGVYGYTF.

V usage is TRBV4-1 and J usage is TRBJ2-4, with no clear D. Germline V gene data show CDR1 as MGHRA and CDR2 as YSYEKL. The CDR3 has 18 residues. Trimming shortened V by 1 base and J by 7 bases, and 23 bases separated the two germline ends. CDR3 residues: CASSQGPLHGLRNNIQYF. CDR3 DNA: TGCGCCAGCAGCCAAGGACCCCTCCATGGTCTCCGGAACAACATTCAGTACTTC.

A note on this clonotype: A much larger clone lies one base from this, so it may be a read error. The CDR3 sequence: CSARDRGEYEQYF. DNA for the CDR3: TGCAGTGCTAGAGATCGGGGGGAGTACGAGCAGTACTTC. The V and J genes are TRBV20-1 and TRBJ2-7; TRBD2 matches at 7 bases. The J segment lost 4 bases and the V segment lost 0 bases, leaving 3 bases of the junction unmatched. The CDR3 totals 13 residues. Germline CDR1 and CDR2: DFQATT and SNEGSKA (reference sequence).

Ten or more counts support this clonotype. Here the CDR3 DNA reads TGTGCCAGCAGCTTAGGTTACCATGAGCAGTTCTTC. Translated, it gives CASSLGYHEQFF. The chain employs TRBV7-9 and TRBJ2-1; D ambiguous. CDR1 and CDR2 from the germline V gene are SEHNR and FQNEAQ (reference sequence). The CDR3 spans 12 residues. V dropped 1 base and J dropped 8 bases, with 6 bases sitting between them.

The gene calls are TRBV7-2 and TRBJ2-1; possible D gene TRBD2, 7 bases. The CDR3 consists of 16 residues. CDR1 SGHTA and CDR2 FQGNSA come from the germline V gene. Deletions cut 4 bases from V and 8 bases from J, with 21 bases between. CDR3 sequence: CASSSSWGGGFYEQFF. CDR3 bases: TGTGCCAGCAGCTCATCCTGGGGGGGCGGCTTTTATGAGCAGTTCTTC.

This clonotype was picked up a small number of times. The chain carries TRBV3-1 and TRBJ1-5; D is perhaps TRBD1 (6 bases). The V end lost 4 bases, the J end lost 2 bases, and 18 bases lay between the germline ends. The CDR3 consists of 17 residues. Per the germline V gene, CDR1 is LGHDT and CDR2 is YNNKEL (reference sequence). CDR3 sequence (DNA): TGTGCCAGCAGCCCGGCACAGGGAGGGAATGGCAATCAGCCCCAGCATTTT. Protein: CASSPAQGGNGNQPQHF.

The chain combines TRBV29-1 with TRBJ2-7; TRBD1 matches at 7 bases. The trim removed 3 bases at V and 1 base at J, leaving 3 bases unmatched. CDR3 length: 13 residues. Germline-derived CDR1 and CDR2 are SQVTM and ANQGSEA. DNA of the CDR3: TGCAGCGTTGAGGGACAGCGTTCCTACGAGCAGTACTTC. It yields the protein CSVEGQRSYEQYF.

About this clonotype: The conserved phenylalanine or tryptophan is not found at the CDR3 terminus, so this likely reflects a read error. The chain combines TRBV7-9 with TRBJ2-7; D gene ambiguous. Germline V gives CDR1 SEHNR, CDR2 FQNEAQ (reference sequence). Trimming shortened V by 1 base and J by 5 bases, and 6 bases separated the two germline ends. This CDR3 is built from 12 residues. In nucleotides, the CDR3 is TGTGCCAGCAGCTTAGTCAGCCACGAGCAGTACTAC. It is translated as CASSLVSHEQYY.

This chain joins TRBV5-6 and TRBJ2-6; 7 positions agree with TRBD2. The CDR3 sequence is 17 residues long. J lost 1 base, V lost 4 bases, and 8 bases had no gene match. Germline assignment: CDR1 SGHDT and CDR2 YYEEEE. CDR3 amino acids: CASSPVEGGSGANVLTF. CDR3 coding DNA: TGTGCCAGCAGCCCCGTGGAGGGAGGGTCTGGGGCCAACGTCCTGACTTTC. Full variable domain (outside the CDR3, taken from reference TRBV5-6 and TRBJ2-6): DAGVTQSPTHLIKTRGQQVTLRCSPKSGHDTVSWYQQALGQGPQFIFQYYEEEERQRGNFPDRFSGHQFPNYSSELNVNALLLGDSALYLCASSPVEGGSGANVLTFGAGSRLTVL.

This clonotype was counted at least ten times. The chain combines TRBV3-1 with TRBJ1-1; no clear D. The CDR3 extends over 13 amino acids. Trimming stripped 4 bases from V and 7 bases from J, with 13 bases between. Germline V gene data show CDR1 as LGHDT and CDR2 as YNNKEL (reference sequence). CDR3 sequence: CASSLHTGSEAFF. CDR3 DNA: TGTGCCAGCAGCCTACACACGGGAAGTGAAGCTTTCTTT. The whole variable domain, filled in from reference TRBV3-1 and TRBJ1-1, reads DTAVSQTPKYLVTQMGNDKSIKCEQNLGHDTMYWYKQDSKKFLKIMFSYNNKELIINETVPNRFSPKSPDKAHLNLHINSLELGDSAVYFCASSLHTGSEAFFGQGTRLTVV.

The V and J genes are TRBV3-1 and TRBJ2-7; TRBD1 agrees at 11 bases. Germline V gene data show CDR1 as LGHDT and CDR2 as YNNKEL (reference sequence). The CDR3 contains 14 residues. V trimming: 3 bases; J trimming: 4 bases; junction bases outside the gene matches: 2. CDR3 sequence: CASSQWDRGYEQYF. The CDR3 DNA reads as TGTGCCAGCAGCCAGTGGGACAGGGGGTACGAGCAGTACTTC.

This clonotype was detected ten times or more. The rearrangement joins TRBV4-1 to TRBJ2-5, with TRBD1 matching 11 bases. The CDR3 is made up of 16 amino acids. The germline gives CDR1 MGHRA, CDR2 YSYEKL. Germline trimming cut 3 bases from V and 8 bases from J; bases unmatched to any gene: 11. The CDR3 region has the DNA TGCGCCAGCAGCCATGATTACCCGGGACAGGGGGGAACCCAGTACTTC. Translated, it gives CASSHDYPGQGGTQYF.

This clonotype was seen ten or more times. This chain connects TRBV6-5 to TRBJ2-7; 11 bases map to TRBD1. In germline, CDR1 is MNHEY, CDR2 SVGAGI. V trimming: 6 bases; J trimming: 4 bases; junction bases outside the gene matches: 5. The CDR3 sequence is 14 residues long. This CDR3 reads CASSSGTGGYEQYF. DNA for the CDR3: TGTGCCAGCAGCAGCGGGACAGGGGGATACGAGCAGTACTTC.

The chain recombines TRBV20-1 with TRBJ2-2, with a possible D match to TRBD2 (7 bases). There are 14 residues in the CDR3. The V gene's germline CDR1 is DFQATT and CDR2 SNEGSKA (reference sequence). Trimming left V 3 bases short and J 7 bases short, with 15 bases between. The CDR3 coding sequence is TGCAGTGCTAGGTCGGGGGGCGCGGACGGGGAGCTGTTTTTT. As protein: CSARSGGADGELFF.

The V call is TRBV4-2, the J call TRBJ2-2, with D perhaps matching TRBD1 or TRBD2 (5 bases each). Germline CDR1 reads LGHNA; CDR2 reads YNFKEQ. The CDR3 has 17 residues. Between the trimmed V and J ends, which lost 0 bases and 2 bases, there was a span of 13 bases. CDR3 amino acids: CASSQERGRDNTGELFF. For the CDR3, the DNA is TGTGCCAGCAGCCAAGAGAGGGGCAGGGATAACACCGGGGAGCTGTTTTTT.

This chain joins TRBV5-1 and TRBJ2-3; no clear D gene. From germline, CDR1 is SGHRS and CDR2 YFSETQ. The V end lost 1 base, the J end lost 6 bases, and 15 bases lay between the germline ends. The CDR3 contains 15 residues. CDR3 bases: TGCGCCAGCAGCTTGTTGGCTCCTCCGCGGGATACGCAGTATTTT. Protein: CASSLLAPPRDTQYF.

There are a few counts of this clonotype. V usage is TRBV3-1 and J usage is TRBJ2-3; 7 bases are a match to TRBD1. The CDR3 runs 15 residues. V shed 4 bases and J 0 bases; nucleotides not matched to a gene: 4. Looked up from germline, CDR1 is LGHDT and CDR2 is YNNKEL (reference sequence). The CDR3 DNA sequence: TGTGCCAGCAGCCTAGACAGGGTCAGCACAGATACGCAGTATTTT. It specifies CASSLDRVSTDTQYF.